This passage covers 32 T cell receptor beta chains from one sample sequenced in a study of cytomegalovirus exposure and HLA in healthy donors. The primer mix had 60 Vbeta and 13 Jbeta primers. The data were produced by immunoSEQ multiplex PCR, yet TCRdb's version contains in-frame clones alone and is incomplete. The sample shows roughly 150,000 clones, roughly 87% of them seen only once. Sequencing was done on a sample of PBMCs. The source of these receptors is a man younger than 45 in good health and CMV-seropositive.

The chain has TRBV10-1 and TRBJ2-7; D is undetermined. Looked up from germline, CDR1 is WNHNN and CDR2 is SYGVQD (reference sequence). The CDR3 consists of 9 residues. V lost 8 bases to trimming and J lost 4 bases, with 3 bases between them. The CDR3 DNA reads as TGCGCCAGCCCATACGAGCAGTACTTC. This encodes CASPYEQYF.

This clone was detected once. The V call is TRBV27, the J call TRBJ2-1; maybe TRBD1 (5 bases). The CDR3 is 14 amino acids. The V gene lost 6 bases and the J gene lost 4 bases, with 13 bases spanning the gap. Germline lookup yields CDR1 MNHEY and CDR2 SMNVEV (reference sequence). The CDR3 loop is CASRGENRYNEQFF. The CDR3 nucleotides read TGTGCCAGCAGAGGGGAAAATAGATACAATGAGCAGTTCTTC.

V usage is TRBV29-1 and J usage is TRBJ2-1, with 10 positions matching TRBD1. This CDR3 is 16 amino acids long. Trimming took 7 bases from V and 9 from J; bases not matched to a gene: 18. Per the germline V gene, CDR1 is SQVTM and CDR2 is ANQGSEA. CDR3 in DNA: TGCAGCGCAGCCCTTGCGTCGGGACAGGGGCGCCTTGAGCAGTTCTTC. It codes for CSAALASGQGRLEQFF.

This chain joins TRBV7-2 and TRBJ2-3; D gene unclear. The germline V gene encodes CDR1 SGHTA and CDR2 FQGNSA. Trimming cost V 4 bases and J 4 bases, with 12 bases left between them. The CDR3 is 14 amino acids. In DNA form, the CDR3 reads TGTGCCAGCAGCTCCTCCGTACTTGCAGATACGCAGTATTTT. Translated, it gives CASSSSVLADTQYF. The entire variable domain, with the rest obtained from reference TRBV7-2 and TRBJ2-3, is as follows: GAGVSQSPSNKVTEKGKDVELRCDPISGHTALYWYRQSLGQGLEFLIYFQGNSAPDKSGLPSDRFSAERTGGSVSTLTIQRTQQEDSAVYLCASSSSVLADTQYFGPGTRLTVL.

The chain couples TRBV6-1 to TRBJ2-3; no clear D gene. In germline, CDR1 is MNHNS, CDR2 SASEGT. V shed 4 bases and J shed 3 bases, with 8 bases lying between them. This CDR3 comprises 13 residues. Written as DNA, the CDR3 is TGTGCCAGCAGTGGGGCCTTTACAGATACGCAGTATTTT. Protein product: CASSGAFTDTQYF.

With respect to this clone: In the same sample, other DNA sequences code for this CDR3. The chain has TRBV4-3 and TRBJ2-1; tentatively, D is TRBD2 (5 bases). V shed 1 base and J shed 10 bases, with 14 bases lying between them. The length of the CDR3 is 14 residues. The germline CDR1 and CDR2 sequences are LGHNA and YSLEER. The CDR3 region has the DNA TGCGCCAGCAGCCAAGGAGCGGACTCGAGCGAGCAGTTCTTC. It is translated as CASSQGADSSEQFF.

The chain has TRBV11-2 and TRBJ2-3; tentatively, D is TRBD1 (7 bases). Germline V gene lookup returns CDR1 SGHAT and CDR2 FQNNGV. This CDR3 has 15 residues. V was clipped by 5 bases and J by 4 bases, with 16 bases between them. The CDR3 DNA reads TGTGCCAGCAGCCCTCAGGGGGGAAGCCCAGATACGCAGTATTTT. Translating it yields CASSPQGGSPDTQYF.

The sample holds one count of this clone. The V gene is TRBV28, the J gene TRBJ2-3; D is possibly TRBD1 (5 bases). CDR3 length: 15 residues. From germline, CDR1 is MDHEN and CDR2 SYDVKM. The germline V and J ends were trimmed by 6 bases and 1 base, with 14 bases remaining between them. Written as DNA, the CDR3 is TGTGCCAGCAGGACCAGGGCCGTACGCACAGATACGCAGTATTTT. It encodes CASRTRAVRTDTQYF.

A single count supports this clone. The V gene is TRBV5-1, the J gene TRBJ2-5; TRBD2 agrees at 8 bases. J gave up 3 bases and V 1 base, and 2 bases lay outside the gene matches. The CDR3 has 14 residues. CDR1 and CDR2 from the germline V gene are SGHRS and YFSETQ. CDR3 residues: CASSLTSGEETQYF. CDR3 nucleotides: TGCGCCAGCAGCTTGACTAGCGGAGAAGAGACCCAGTACTTC.

The J gene is TRBJ2-5, the V gene TRBV2; 9 bases align to TRBD2. V trimming: 2 bases; J trimming: 1 base; junction bases outside the gene matches: 5. Germline-derived CDR1 and CDR2 are SNHLY and FYNNEI. The CDR3 spans 16 residues. The CDR3 DNA sequence: TGTGCCAGCAGTGAATTGGCGGGGGGGGGCCAAGAGACCCAGTACTTC. As protein: CASSELAGGGQETQYF.

The chain joins TRBV11-2 to TRBJ2-1; 8 nucleotides agree with TRBD2. Germline values: CDR1 SGHAT, CDR2 FQNNGV. The CDR3 extends over 13 amino acids. V lost 6 bases, J lost 7 bases, and 5 bases stayed unmatched. This CDR3 reads CASRLSGGNEQFF. The CDR3, as DNA: TGTGCCAGCAGACTCAGCGGGGGAAATGAGCAGTTCTTC.

This sequence joins TRBV4-2 and TRBJ2-7; maybe TRBD2 (5 bases). The germline gives CDR1 LGHNA, CDR2 YNFKEQ. Trimming shortened V by 1 base and J by 0 bases, and 10 bases separated the two germline ends. CDR3 length: 15 residues. CDR3: CASSQGYEGSYEQYF. DNA for the CDR3: TGTGCCAGCAGCCAAGGATACGAGGGCTCCTACGAGCAGTACTTC.

This clone appeared once. The chain links TRBV18 to TRBJ2-7, with D tentatively TRBD1 (6 bases). Deletions cut 8 bases from V and 4 bases from J, with 21 bases between. Per the germline V gene, CDR1 is KGHSH and CDR2 is LQKENI. This CDR3 contains 15 residues. The CDR3 sequence: CASTGATGFQYEQYF. The DNA of the CDR3 is TGTGCCAGCACCGGGGCCACAGGGTTCCAGTACGAGCAGTACTTC.

This chain joins TRBV19 and TRBJ2-7; the match to TRBD2 covers 8 bases. The junction had 7 bases not matched to a gene; V was cut back by 5 bases and J by 4 bases. The CDR3 is made up of 14 amino acids. Per germline, CDR1 LNHDA and CDR2 SQIVND (reference sequence). DNA of the CDR3: TGTGCCAGTAGTCCCGGGGTAGCGGGGTACGAGCAGTACTTC. Amino acids: CASSPGVAGYEQYF.

The rearrangement uses TRBV5-1 and TRBJ2-1; tentative D call: TRBD1 (5 bases). V shed 8 bases and J shed 0 bases, with 15 bases lying between them. The length of the CDR3 is 15 residues. Germline assignment: CDR1 SGHRS and CDR2 YFSETQ. CDR3 in DNA: TGCGCCAGTCGACGCAGGGTGAGCTCCTACAATGAGCAGTTCTTC. Translation gives CASRRRVSSYNEQFF.

The genes are TRBV9 and TRBJ1-5; tentative D call: TRBD1 (5 bases). Trimming removed 3 bases from V and 1 base from J, with 5 bases in between. Looked up from germline, CDR1 is SGDLS and CDR2 is YYNGEE. The CDR3 runs 13 residues. Here the CDR3 DNA reads TGTGCCAGCAGCGCAGGGAGCAATCAGCCCCAGCATTTT. Encoded protein: CASSAGSNQPQHF.

The chain combines TRBV4-1 with TRBJ2-5, with TRBD2 identical over 7 bases. Losses at the gene ends were 5 bases for V and 4 bases for J; bases not matched to a gene: 4. This CDR3 region has 13 residues. The germline CDR1 and CDR2 sequences are MGHRA and YSYEKL. The CDR3 bases are TGCGCCAGCAGCAAAGGGAGGGTAGAGACCCAGTACTTC. Protein product: CASSKGRVETQYF.

The DNA of the CDR3 is TGTGCCTACAGGACAGGCCCCTCTGGAAACACCATATATTTT. This encodes CAYRTGPSGNTIYF. V is TRBV30 and J is TRBJ1-3; TRBD1 matches at 7 bases. Unmatched junction bases numbered 6, after V lost 7 bases and J lost 0 bases. CDR1 is GTSNPN, CDR2 SVGIG, per germline (reference sequence). CDR3 length equals 14 residues.

The chain carries TRBV5-6 and TRBJ2-7; D might be TRBD2 (7 bases). Trimming cost V 6 bases and J 5 bases, with 18 bases left between them. Germline V lookup: CDR1 SGHDT, CDR2 YYEEEE. CDR3 length: 14 residues. Written as DNA, the CDR3 is TGTGCCAGCACCGAATACTCGGGGGGCCACGAGCAGTACTTC. This codes for CASTEYSGGHEQYF.

This chain links TRBV6-4 with TRBJ1-5; TRBD1 matches at 9 bases. The CDR3 is 17 residues long. Germline CDR1 MRHNA, CDR2 SNTAGT. V lost 3 bases and J lost 1; bases outside the gene matches: 7. The CDR3 spells CASSEITGGLSNQPQHF. The CDR3 bases are TGTGCCAGCAGTGAAATAACAGGGGGCCTGAGCAATCAGCCCCAGCATTTT.

In its sample, this clone was seen a few times. The genes are TRBV11-2 and TRBJ1-4; 7 nucleotides align to TRBD1. The CDR3 has 17 residues. Germline loops: CDR1 SGHAT, CDR2 FQNNGV. V was pared by 7 bases and J by 0 bases, with 11 bases of the junction left unmatched. This CDR3 reads CASTPGQVFATNEKLFF. DNA for the CDR3: TGTGCCAGCACCCCTGGACAGGTCTTTGCAACTAATGAAAAACTGTTTTTT. Variable domain in full (rest from reference TRBV11-2 and TRBJ1-4): EAGVAQSPRYKIIEKRQSVAFWCNPISGHATLYWYQQILGQGPKLLIQFQNNGVVDDSQLPKDRFSAERLKGVDSTLKIQPAKLEDSAVYLCASTPGQVFATNEKLFFGSGTQLSVL.

The chain is built from TRBV2 and TRBJ2-1; no firm D call. This CDR3 is 16 amino acids long. From germline, CDR1 is SNHLY and CDR2 FYNNEI. V dropped 0 bases and J dropped 0 bases, with 9 bases sitting between them. The CDR3 loop reads CASSEARLISYNEQFF. DNA of the CDR3: TGTGCCAGCAGTGAAGCGCGACTTATCTCCTACAATGAGCAGTTCTTC.

The rearrangement joins TRBV7-7 to TRBJ2-3; 10 bases fit TRBD1. The CDR3 totals 12 residues. V lost 4 bases and J lost 10; bases outside the gene matches: 2. The germline V gene encodes CDR1 SSHAT and CDR2 FNYEAQ (reference sequence). CDR3 residues: CASSSGTGAQYF. The CDR3 coding sequence is TGTGCCAGCAGCTCGGGGACAGGGGCGCAGTATTTT.

J is TRBJ2-1 and V is TRBV5-1, with 10 positions matching TRBD1. Trimming cost V 2 bases and J 6 bases; bases outside gene matches: 5. This CDR3 comprises 15 residues. The germline gives CDR1 SGHRS, CDR2 YFSETQ. The CDR3 reads CASSFGQGEINEQFF. The CDR3 DNA reads TGCGCCAGCAGCTTTGGACAGGGGGAAATCAATGAGCAGTTCTTC.

This clone was seen just once. V and J are TRBV5-1 and TRBJ1-1; possible D gene TRBD1, 5 bases. The length of the CDR3 is 15 residues. Deletions cut 4 bases from V and 5 bases from J, with 18 bases between. The germline V gene has CDR1 SGHRS and CDR2 YFSETQ. The chain's CDR3 is CASSMGGEASTEAFF. The CDR3 region has the DNA TGCGCCAGCAGCATGGGGGGAGAGGCATCGACTGAAGCTTTCTTT.

The chain links TRBV5-1 to TRBJ2-2; tentative D call: TRBD1 (5 bases). Trimming shortened V by 1 base and J by 4 bases, and 11 bases separated the two germline ends. Germline V gene data show CDR1 as SGHRS and CDR2 as YFSETQ. The CDR3 has 15 amino acids. The CDR3 loop is CASSLKTDFTGELFF. CDR3 nucleotides: TGCGCCAGCAGCTTGAAGACAGACTTCACCGGGGAGCTGTTTTTT.

This rearrangement joins TRBV18 to TRBJ2-1; weak D call: TRBD2 (6 bases). Trimming stripped 3 bases from V and 15 bases from J, with 18 bases between. The length of the CDR3 is 13 residues. Germline assignment: CDR1 KGHSH and CDR2 LQKENI. CDR3 nucleotide sequence: TGTGCCAGCTCACCCATCCTGGGACTCGAGGGGTTCTTC. It encodes CASSPILGLEGFF.

The chain couples TRBV5-1 to TRBJ1-1; tentative D call: TRBD1 (6 bases). CDR3 length: 14 amino acids. Germline CDR1 is SGHRS and CDR2 is YFSETQ. V was pared by 3 bases and J by 2 bases, with 11 bases between. In DNA, the CDR3 is TGCGCCAGCAGCTCTTGGACAGCAAACACTGAAGCTTTCTTT. This translates into CASSSWTANTEAFF.

The chain has TRBV6-5 and TRBJ1-1; D possibly corresponds to TRBD1 (6 bases). There are 14 residues in the CDR3. Germline lookup yields CDR1 MNHEY and CDR2 SVGAGI. V gave up 4 bases and J gave up 1 base, with 10 bases separating them. CDR3 sequence (DNA): TGTGCCAGCAGTTCTGGGGGCAAGAACACTGAAGCTTTCTTT. As protein: CASSSGGKNTEAFF.

The gene calls are TRBV27 and TRBJ2-7, with 11 bases that match TRBD1. This CDR3 is 15 amino acids long. V lost 4 bases to trimming and J lost 3 bases; unmatched junction nucleotides: 5. Germline V gene lookup returns CDR1 MNHEY and CDR2 SMNVEV (reference sequence). This CDR3 is CASSSFGTGGYEQYF. The CDR3 DNA reads TGTGCCAGCAGTTCTTTCGGGACAGGGGGCTACGAGCAGTACTTC.

The count of this clone is one. The chain combines TRBV2 with TRBJ2-7; tentative D call: TRBD2 (6 bases). V was clipped by 7 bases and J by 4 bases, with 17 bases between them. In germline, CDR1 is SNHLY, CDR2 FYNNEI. CDR3 length: 14 amino acids. CDR3 nucleotides: TGTGCCAGCAATAAGATAGCGGAATCGTACGAGCAGTACTTC. Translation gives CASNKIAESYEQYF.

The chain carries TRBV9 and TRBJ2-1; TRBD2 might be the D (5 bases). This CDR3 has 12 residues. The germline V gene has CDR1 SGDLS and CDR2 YYNGEE. V was pared by 0 bases and J by 9 bases, with 7 bases between. CDR3 in DNA: TGTGCCAGCAGCGTAGCGGGAAGTGAGCAGTTCTTC. This translates into CASSVAGSEQFF.